Listed below are T cell receptor beta chains from one sample, sequenced in a study of vaccination and CD4 T cells after COVID-19. TCRdb fed the PCR reads into MiXCR, producing one record per CDR3 protein. The sample holds some 5,500 distinct CDR3 sequences, 60% to 80% seen once. No antigen has been identified for these receptors. Sequenced input: CD4+ T cells from blood, cultured in vitro. Receptors originate from a human donor in good health. Both conserved end residues are part of each CDR3. A D gene is named only where the DNA matches it firmly. Only some rows state a clone size, as once, few, many or a class for expanded clones.

cdr3_aa cdr3_nt d_call j_call clone_size v_call
CSASGADNRQYF TGCAGTGCTAGCGGGGCGGATAACAGGCAGTACTTC - TRBJ2-7 medium-sized TRBV20-1
CASSEGFYGYTF TGTGCCAGCAGTGAGGGCTTCTATGGCTACACCTTC - TRBJ1-2 - TRBV2
CSARAPDRVNEQFF TGCAGTGCTAGGGCCCCCGACAGGGTCAATGAGCAGTTCTTC TRBD1 TRBJ2-1 - TRBV20-1
CASSFRTSGHNEQFF TGTGCCAGCAGCTTTCGGACTAGCGGACACAATGAGCAGTTCTTC TRBD2 TRBJ2-1 - TRBV7-2
CASSLEGAAGETNYGYTF TGCGCCAGCAGCTTGGAGGGGGCGGCAGGGGAGACTAACTATGGCTACACCTTC TRBD1 TRBJ1-2 - TRBV5-1
CASSSPDRGGYGYTF TGTGCCAGCAGTTCGCCGGACAGGGGCGGTTATGGCTACACCTTC TRBD1 TRBJ1-2 - TRBV6-5
CASSRATNEKLFF TGTGCCAGCAGCAGAGCAACTAATGAAAAACTGTTTTTT - TRBJ1-4 - TRBV6-1
CASSVGTGNYQPQHF TGTGCCAGCAGTGTAGGGACAGGGAATTATCAGCCCCAGCATTTT TRBD1 TRBJ1-5 - TRBV2
CSVARGTSGGTSTDTQYF TGCAGTGTCGCTCGGGGGACTAGCGGGGGGACTAGCACAGATACGCAGTATTTT TRBD2 TRBJ2-3 - TRBV20-1
CASGTSGGAKDTQYF TGTGCCAGCGGGACTAGCGGGGGGGCAAAAGATACGCAGTATTTT TRBD2 TRBJ2-3 once TRBV19
CSARVPLAAVEQFF TGCAGTGCTAGAGTGCCGCTAGCGGCGGTTGAGCAGTTCTTC TRBD2 TRBJ2-1 once TRBV20-1
CATSDGFQPQHF TGTGCCACCAGTGATGGGTTTCAGCCCCAGCATTTT - TRBJ1-5 few TRBV24-1
CASSQDLAGGSYEQYF TGTGCCAGCAGCCAAGATCTAGCGGGGGGCTCCTACGAGCAGTACTTC TRBD2 TRBJ2-7 - TRBV4-2
CSALLPDRAGYGYTF TGCAGTGCCCTACTACCAGACAGGGCGGGCTATGGCTACACCTTC TRBD1 TRBJ1-2 - TRBV20-1
CASSWSGPLYEQYF TGTGCCAGCAGTTGGTCAGGGCCCCTCTACGAGCAGTACTTC - TRBJ2-7 once TRBV27
CASSRGGNTEAFF TGTGCCAGCAGTAGGGGAGGGAACACTGAAGCTTTCTTT - TRBJ1-1 few TRBV6-4
CASSFQHGTGFGDTQYF TGTGCCAGCAGTTTCCAGCACGGGACAGGGTTTGGAGATACGCAGTATTTT TRBD1 TRBJ2-3 - TRBV27
CASRPTGRTGQYGYTF TGTGCCAGCAGGCCGACAGGGCGAACTGGCCAATATGGCTACACCTTC TRBD1 TRBJ1-2 - TRBV2
CASKETYNSPLHF TGTGCCAGCAAGGAGACCTATAATTCACCCCTCCACTTT - TRBJ1-6 - TRBV19
CATDLRQGSGDQPQHF TGTGCCACCGACCTAAGACAGGGGTCGGGGGATCAGCCCCAGCATTTT TRBD1 TRBJ1-5 - TRBV28
CASMRNRGASSYEQYF TGTGCCAGCATGCGAAATCGGGGGGCTAGCTCCTACGAGCAGTACTTC - TRBJ2-7 - TRBV7-6
CASSQDWETQYF TGCGCCAGCAGCCAAGACTGGGAGACCCAGTACTTC - TRBJ2-5 - TRBV4-3
CASTLAGGPSGELFF TGTGCCAGCACACTGGCGGGAGGGCCGAGCGGGGAGCTGTTTTTT TRBD2 TRBJ2-2 - TRBV6-4
CASSLGVGGTEAFF TGTGCCAGCAGCTTAGGGGTAGGGGGCACTGAAGCTTTCTTT - TRBJ1-1 few TRBV7-9
CASTPGGVAKNIQYF TGTGCCAGCACACCGGGGGGGGTAGCCAAAAACATTCAGTACTTC TRBD2 TRBJ2-4 once TRBV28
CASSEFETGQGPQHF TGCGCCAGCAGTGAGTTCGAGACCGGCCAGGGGCCCCAGCATTTT - TRBJ1-5 few TRBV10-1
CASSDGGNYGYTF TGCGCCAGCAGTGATGGGGGGAACTATGGCTACACCTTC - TRBJ1-2 - TRBV10-1
CASSFSAGVRAEAFF TGTGCCAGCAGTTTTTCCGCAGGGGTTCGCGCTGAAGCTTTCTTT - TRBJ1-1 once TRBV7-6
CSARDRQRGKNEQFF TGCAGTGCTAGAGATAGACAGCGGGGGAAGAATGAGCAGTTCTTC TRBD2 TRBJ2-1 - TRBV20-1
CASSEAGLLNSPLHF TGTGCCAGCAGTGAAGCAGGGCTATTAAATTCACCCCTCCACTTT - TRBJ1-6 - TRBV25-1
CASSSRDRYGYTF TGTGCCAGCAGTTCCAGGGATAGGTATGGCTACACCTTC - TRBJ1-2 few TRBV7-9
CASGSWTVSSYEQYF TGTGCCAGCGGTTCGTGGACGGTGAGCTCCTACGAGCAGTACTTC - TRBJ2-7 few TRBV27
CASSSRGIGAQPQHF TGTGCCAGCAGTTCGAGGGGTATTGGAGCTCAGCCCCAGCATTTT - TRBJ1-5 - TRBV12-3/TRBV12-4
CASSLTGGNTEAFF TGCGCCAGCAGCTTAACAGGGGGCAACACTGAAGCTTTCTTT TRBD1 TRBJ1-1 - TRBV5-1
CATSSWGTEKLFF TGTGCCACCAGCAGTTGGGGAACAGAAAAACTGTTTTTT - TRBJ1-4 few TRBV15
CSAWGGLGTEAFF TGCAGCGCGTGGGGGGGTCTGGGCACTGAAGCTTTCTTT - TRBJ1-1 - TRBV29-1
CASSGLGTGGGYTF TGTGCCAGCAGCGGTTTGGGGACCGGTGGGGGCTACACCTTC - TRBJ1-2 - TRBV7-2
CASSDGRTGLVEQYF TGTGCCAGTAGTGACGGACGAACCGGGCTCGTCGAGCAGTACTTC - TRBJ2-7 - TRBV19
CASSYTSGTEVFF TGTGCCAGCAGCTACACAAGTGGTACTGAAGTTTTCTTT - TRBJ1-1 - TRBV6-2/TRBV6-3
CASRVKSNQPQHF TGTGCCAGCAGGGTCAAGAGCAATCAGCCCCAGCATTTT - TRBJ1-5 - TRBV2
CASSTSQGLHEQYF TGTGCCAGCAGCACCTCCCAGGGTTTACACGAGCAGTACTTC - TRBJ2-7 - TRBV7-9
CASSSLTGLNSPLHF TGTGCCAGCAGCTCCTTGACAGGGTTGAATTCACCCCTCCACTTT TRBD1 TRBJ1-6 few TRBV7-9
CASSLGQNEKLFF TGTGCCAGCAGCCTGGGACAAAATGAAAAACTGTTTTTT - TRBJ1-4 - TRBV7-9
CASSQEGFYRTEAFF TGCGCCAGCAGCCAAGAGGGTTTCTACAGAACTGAAGCTTTCTTT - TRBJ1-1 - TRBV4-1
CASSHRGIEAFF TGTGCCAGCAGTCACAGGGGAATTGAAGCTTTCTTT TRBD1 TRBJ1-1 - TRBV6-2/TRBV6-3
CASSTAGTGSGYTF TGTGCCAGCAGTACCGCCGGGACAGGGTCTGGCTACACCTTC TRBD1 TRBJ1-2 once TRBV27
CASGAAGPTYNEQFF TGTGCCAGCGGCGCTGCGGGGCCTACCTACAATGAGCAGTTCTTC - TRBJ2-1 - TRBV11-2
CASSQGGRQETQYF TGTGCCAGCAGCCAAGGGGGGAGACAAGAGACCCAGTACTTC - TRBJ2-5 - TRBV3-1
CASSFYGPTYTGELFF TGTGCCAGCAGTTTTTACGGCCCCACTTACACCGGGGAGCTGTTTTTT - TRBJ2-2 - TRBV27
CSARLGPQGSPLHF TGCAGTGCTAGATTGGGGCCCCAGGGGTCACCCCTCCACTTT - TRBJ1-6 - TRBV20-1
CASSPLAQGVNYGYTF TGTGCCAGCTCACCACTCGCACAGGGTGTAAACTATGGCTACACCTTC - TRBJ1-2 few TRBV18
CATSRSPTLATTDTQYF TGTGCCACCAGCAGATCCCCCACCTTGGCTACAACAGATACGCAGTATTTT - TRBJ2-3 - TRBV15
CASGGVAGRGTGELFF TGTGCCAGCGGCGGGGTAGCGGGACGTGGCACCGGGGAGCTGTTTTTT TRBD2 TRBJ2-2 - TRBV7-2
CASSYVAGRNEQFF TGTGCCAGCAGTTACGTGGCAGGGCGAAATGAGCAGTTCTTC - TRBJ2-1 - TRBV6-5
CASSETGPYGYTF TGTGCCAGCAGTGAGACAGGGCCCTATGGCTACACCTTC TRBD1 TRBJ1-2 - TRBV6-1
CASSSETGSGYTF TGTGCCAGCAGCTCAGAGACAGGGTCTGGCTACACCTTC TRBD1 TRBJ1-2 few TRBV11-2